A selection of T cell receptor beta chains follows, all from one sample in a study of OX40 agonist ivuxolimab in advanced cancers. The data were produced by immunoSEQ multiplex PCR, yet TCRdb's version contains in-frame clones alone and is incomplete. In the table there are 90,000 to 100,000 clones, 95% to 97% of which are singletons. The specimen was CD4+ or CD8+ T cells sorted from blood, collected in a trial of the OX40 agonist ivuxolimab. The receptors come from an adult with an advanced solid tumor such as melanoma, head and neck, liver or kidney cancer. Each CDR3 is given with its conserved first and last residue. Fields, in order: D gene, clone size, CDR3 length, J gene, V gene, CDR3 protein, CDR3 DNA. The D gene is left open where the match is weak. For some rows the clone size is stated as once, few or many, or as a class when expanded; others skip it.

d_gene: -; abundance: -; len: 17; j_gene: TRBJ2-5; v_gene: TRBV9; CDR3aa: CASSAERTAGYQETQYF; CDR3nt: TGTGCCAGCAGCGCCGAACGGACAGCCGGGTACCAAGAGACCCAGTACTTC
d_gene: -; abundance: -; len: 13; j_gene: TRBJ1-1; v_gene: TRBV9; CDR3aa: CASSPESGTEAFF; CDR3nt: TGTGCCAGCAGTCCCGAGTCGGGCACTGAAGCTTTCTTT
d_gene: -; abundance: -; len: 16; j_gene: TRBJ1-4; v_gene: TRBV21-1; CDR3aa: CASSKSGGPTNEKLFF; CDR3nt: TGTGCCAGCAGCAAATCGGGGGGACCAACTAATGAAAAACTGTTTTTT
d_gene: -; abundance: -; len: 15; j_gene: TRBJ1-4; v_gene: TRBV14; CDR3aa: CASSPRTARNEKLFF; CDR3nt: TGTGCCAGCAGCCCCAGGACAGCCAGGAATGAAAAACTGTTTTTT
d_gene: TRBD2; abundance: -; len: 15; j_gene: TRBJ2-7; v_gene: TRBV19; CDR3aa: CASSPSGSFNYEQYF; CDR3nt: TGTGCCAGTAGCCCTAGCGGGAGTTTCAACTACGAGCAGTACTTC
d_gene: -; abundance: -; len: 16; j_gene: TRBJ1-1; v_gene: TRBV7-9; CDR3aa: CASSLAALGAWTEAFF; CDR3nt: TGTGCCAGCAGCTTAGCGGCGTTAGGGGCTTGGACTGAAGCTTTCTTT
d_gene: TRBD1; abundance: -; len: 15; j_gene: TRBJ1-1; v_gene: TRBV11-2; CDR3aa: CASSPPGGLGTEAFF; CDR3nt: TGTGCCAGCAGCCCTCCAGGGGGGTTGGGCACTGAAGCTTTCTTT
d_gene: -; abundance: -; len: 12; j_gene: TRBJ1-2; v_gene: TRBV5-6; CDR3aa: CASSSRSYGYTF; CDR3nt: TGTGCCAGCAGCTCGCGGAGCTATGGCTACACCTTC
d_gene: TRBD2; abundance: -; len: 16; j_gene: TRBJ2-1; v_gene: TRBV28; CDR3aa: CASRTGLAGSYNEQFF; CDR3nt: TGTGCCAGCAGAACGGGGCTAGCGGGTTCCTACAATGAGCAGTTCTTC
d_gene: -; abundance: -; len: 13; j_gene: TRBJ1-5; v_gene: TRBV7-6; CDR3aa: CASSPNGSQPQHF; CDR3nt: TGTGCCAGCAGCCCCAATGGCAGTCAGCCCCAGCATTTT
d_gene: -; abundance: -; len: 17; j_gene: TRBJ1-1; v_gene: TRBV7-8; CDR3aa: CASSLAVGGRTNTEAFF; CDR3nt: TGTGCCAGCAGCTTAGCGGTGGGGGGGCGCACGAACACTGAAGCTTTCTTT
d_gene: -; abundance: -; len: 16; j_gene: TRBJ2-5; v_gene: TRBV18; CDR3aa: CASSPEYLGYQETQYF; CDR3nt: TGTGCCAGCTCACCAGAATACTTAGGGTACCAAGAGACCCAGTACTTC
d_gene: TRBD1; abundance: -; len: 16; j_gene: TRBJ2-3; v_gene: TRBV7-9; CDR3aa: CASLHSLQGTTDTQYF; CDR3nt: TGTGCCAGCTTGCATTCACTACAGGGGACCACAGATACGCAGTATTTT
d_gene: -; abundance: -; len: 13; j_gene: TRBJ1-2; v_gene: TRBV4-3; CDR3aa: CASSHGRAYGYTF; CDR3nt: TGCGCCAGCAGTCACGGACGGGCTTATGGCTACACCTTC
d_gene: -; abundance: -; len: 12; j_gene: TRBJ2-1; v_gene: TRBV7-9; CDR3aa: CASSLDYNEQFF; CDR3nt: TGTGCCAGCAGCTTAGACTACAATGAGCAGTTCTTC
d_gene: TRBD1; abundance: -; len: 14; j_gene: TRBJ1-5; v_gene: TRBV4-1; CDR3aa: CASSVTGLGQPQHF; CDR3nt: TGCGCCAGCAGCGTGACAGGGTTAGGACAGCCCCAGCATTTT
d_gene: TRBD2; abundance: -; len: 15; j_gene: TRBJ2-5; v_gene: TRBV4-1; CDR3aa: CASSQGERGEETQYF; CDR3nt: TGCGCCAGCAGCCAAGGGGAGCGGGGAGAGGAGACCCAGTACTTC
d_gene: -; abundance: -; len: 11; j_gene: TRBJ2-7; v_gene: TRBV11-2; CDR3aa: CASSLEDEQYF; CDR3nt: TGTGCCAGCAGCTTAGAGGACGAGCAGTACTTC
d_gene: -; abundance: -; len: 13; j_gene: TRBJ1-2; v_gene: TRBV30; CDR3aa: CAWIAGKNYGYTF; CDR3nt: TGTGCCTGGATTGCAGGGAAGAACTATGGCTACACCTTC
d_gene: -; abundance: -; len: 14; j_gene: TRBJ2-7; v_gene: TRBV28; CDR3aa: CASSLALHPEEQYF; CDR3nt: TGTGCCAGCAGTTTGGCCTTACACCCCGAAGAGCAGTACTTC
d_gene: TRBD1; abundance: -; len: 14; j_gene: TRBJ1-6; v_gene: TRBV30; CDR3aa: CAWTDGQGVSPLHF; CDR3nt: TGTGCCTGGACTGACGGACAGGGAGTTTCACCCCTCCACTTT
d_gene: -; abundance: -; len: 11; j_gene: TRBJ2-7; v_gene: TRBV29-1; CDR3aa: CSVERGDEQYF; CDR3nt: TGCAGCGTTGAAAGGGGCGACGAGCAGTACTTC
d_gene: -; abundance: once; len: 13; j_gene: TRBJ2-6; v_gene: TRBV5-4; CDR3aa: CASSPPGANVLTF; CDR3nt: TGTGCCAGCAGCCCGCCAGGGGCCAACGTCCTGACTTTC
d_gene: TRBD1; abundance: -; len: 15; j_gene: TRBJ2-7; v_gene: TRBV28; CDR3aa: CASSTRTGGGYEQYF; CDR3nt: TGTGCCAGCAGTACTCGGACAGGGGGAGGGTACGAGCAGTACTTC
d_gene: -; abundance: -; len: 17; j_gene: TRBJ1-6; v_gene: TRBV5-6; CDR3aa: CASSVGVREGSEEPLHF; CDR3nt: TGTGCCAGCAGCGTGGGAGTCAGGGAAGGGAGCGAGGAACCCCTCCACTTT
d_gene: TRBD1; abundance: once; len: 14; j_gene: TRBJ2-3; v_gene: TRBV29-1; CDR3aa: CSAGTGGLTDTQYF; CDR3nt: TGCAGCGCTGGGACAGGGGGCTTGACAGATACGCAGTATTTT
d_gene: TRBD1; abundance: once; len: 16; j_gene: TRBJ1-5; v_gene: TRBV5-6; CDR3aa: CASSFGAGGWNQPQHF; CDR3nt: TGTGCCAGCAGCTTCGGGGCAGGGGGCTGGAATCAGCCCCAGCATTTT
d_gene: -; abundance: -; len: 14; j_gene: TRBJ2-3; v_gene: TRBV6-5; CDR3aa: CASSTDRRADTQYF; CDR3nt: TGTGCCAGCAGTACGGACAGGAGGGCAGATACGCAATATTTT
d_gene: -; abundance: -; len: 14; j_gene: TRBJ2-7; v_gene: TRBV2; CDR3aa: CASSEGDLRNEQYF; CDR3nt: TGTGCCAGCAGTGAGGGGGATTTGCGAAACGAGCAGTACTTC
d_gene: TRBD2; abundance: -; len: 15; j_gene: TRBJ2-3; v_gene: TRBV7-3; CDR3aa: CASSHTSASTDTQYF; CDR3nt: TGTGCCAGCAGCCATACTAGCGCTAGCACAGATACGCAGTATTTT
d_gene: -; abundance: -; len: 13; j_gene: TRBJ1-1; v_gene: TRBV19; CDR3aa: CASSMEEHTEAFF; CDR3nt: TGTGCCAGTAGTATGGAGGAACACACTGAAGCTTTCTTT
d_gene: TRBD1; abundance: once; len: 14; j_gene: TRBJ2-7; v_gene: TRBV7-9; CDR3aa: CASSPWTGSNEQYF; CDR3nt: TGTGCCAGCAGCCCTTGGACAGGGAGCAACGAGCAGTACTTC
d_gene: -; abundance: -; len: 14; j_gene: TRBJ1-5; v_gene: TRBV28; CDR3aa: CASSLGVRNQPQHF; CDR3nt: TGTGCCAGCAGTTTAGGGGTGCGGAATCAGCCCCAGCATTTT
d_gene: -; abundance: few; len: 15; j_gene: TRBJ1-4; v_gene: TRBV14; CDR3aa: CASSQGYGAGEKLFF; CDR3nt: TGTGCCAGCAGCCAAGGGTACGGGGCTGGTGAAAAACTGTTTTTT
d_gene: -; abundance: -; len: 13; j_gene: TRBJ1-5; v_gene: TRBV7-9; CDR3aa: CASSLTEDQPQHF; CDR3nt: TGTGCCAGCAGCCTGACAGAGGATCAGCCCCAGCATTTT
d_gene: -; abundance: -; len: 15; j_gene: TRBJ2-6; v_gene: TRBV7-9; CDR3aa: CASSQGLSGANVLTF; CDR3nt: TGTGCCAGCAGCCAGGGTCTGTCTGGGGCCAACGTCCTGACTTTC
d_gene: -; abundance: -; len: 12; j_gene: TRBJ2-5; v_gene: TRBV7-9; CDR3aa: CASNLIKETQYF; CDR3nt: TGTGCCAGCAATCTGATCAAAGAGACCCAGTACTTC
d_gene: TRBD2; abundance: -; len: 17; j_gene: TRBJ2-1; v_gene: TRBV28; CDR3aa: CASSSPRGAGGPDEQFF; CDR3nt: TGTGCCAGCAGTTCCCCCAGGGGAGCGGGAGGGCCAGATGAGCAGTTCTTC
d_gene: TRBD1; abundance: -; len: 15; j_gene: TRBJ1-6; v_gene: TRBV19; CDR3aa: CASSTGTAYNSPLHF; CDR3nt: TGTGCCAGTAGCACCGGGACAGCCTATAATTCACCCCTCCACTTT
d_gene: TRBD1; abundance: -; len: 14; j_gene: TRBJ2-7; v_gene: TRBV7-9; CDR3aa: CASSHRDRIYEQYF; CDR3nt: TGTGCCAGCAGCCATCGGGACAGGATCTACGAGCAGTACTTC
d_gene: -; abundance: -; len: 17; j_gene: TRBJ2-4; v_gene: TRBV15; CDR3aa: CATSVQGLGLGLEIQYF; CDR3nt: TGTGCCACCAGCGTCCAAGGCTTGGGACTCGGGTTAGAAATTCAGTACTTC
d_gene: -; abundance: -; len: 13; j_gene: TRBJ2-5; v_gene: TRBV9; CDR3aa: CASSAYFQETQYF; CDR3nt: TGTGCCAGCAGCGCCTACTTCCAAGAGACCCAGTACTTC
d_gene: -; abundance: -; len: 13; j_gene: TRBJ2-3; v_gene: TRBV4-1; CDR3aa: CASSQDVQYTQYF; CDR3nt: TGCGCCAGCAGCCAAGATGTGCAGTATACGCAGTATTTT
d_gene: -; abundance: -; len: 12; j_gene: TRBJ2-1; v_gene: TRBV28; CDR3aa: CASSFGVNEQFF; CDR3nt: TGTGCCAGCAGTTTTGGAGTAAATGAGCAGTTCTTC
d_gene: TRBD1; abundance: -; len: 15; j_gene: TRBJ2-7; v_gene: TRBV19; CDR3aa: CASSLGQGVPYEQYF; CDR3nt: TGTGCCAGTAGCCTGGGACAGGGGGTCCCCTACGAGCAGTACTTC
d_gene: -; abundance: -; len: 13; j_gene: TRBJ1-2; v_gene: TRBV6-5; CDR3aa: CASSLTPLYGYTF; CDR3nt: TGTGCCAGCAGTTTGACACCCCTCTATGGCTACACCTTC
d_gene: -; abundance: -; len: 14; j_gene: TRBJ2-5; v_gene: TRBV27; CDR3aa: CATSILGPQETQYF; CDR3nt: TGTGCCACCTCGATTCTAGGGCCCCAAGAGACCCAGTACTTC
d_gene: TRBD1; abundance: -; len: 17; j_gene: TRBJ2-7; v_gene: TRBV4-1; CDR3aa: CASSQESGQGRSYEQYF; CDR3nt: TGCGCCAGCAGCCAAGAATCCGGACAGGGACGTTCCTACGAGCAGTACTTC